Sequencing of this T cell receptor (beta chain) was carried out in a study of T cells in Graves' hyperthyroidism and ophthalmopathy. Uncontrolled infections, other autoimmune diseases, pregnancy or lactation led to exclusion of patients. The authors obtained PBMCs from around 11 ml of fresh peripheral blood. Study-level findings and limits: Blood also held most thyroid clonotypes expanded beyond 0.001.

What was amplified from RNA transcripts were TCR beta CDR3 regions. The HTBI primer set served for first-round RT-PCR of the TCR CDR3. MiXCR was run by TCRdb on the multiplex PCR reads, yielding one entry per CDR3 protein. The table has under 650,000 distinct CDR3 sequences, around 15% seen once. Germline CDR1 and CDR2: LGHDT and YNNKEL (reference sequence). This CDR3 is built from 13 residues. V was shortened by 5 bases and J by 5 bases, with 10 bases between the two germline ends. This clonotype was observed a few times. The antigen remains unidentified. Sequenced material: blood. The rearrangement links TRBV3-1 to TRBJ1-3; no definite D call. This receptor was identified in a woman younger than 45 with Graves' hyperthyroidism. In DNA, the CDR3 is TGTGCCAGCAGCGCCCGGAGACGAAACACCATATATTTT. Translated, it gives CASSARRRNTIYF. Combining the CDR3 with reference TRBV3-1 and TRBJ1-3 gives the whole variable domain DTAVSQTPKYLVTQMGNDKSIKCEQNLGHDTMYWYKQDSKKFLKIMFSYNNKELIINETVPNRFSPKSPDKAHLNLHINSLELGDSAVYFCASSARRRNTIYFGEGSWLTVV.